This TCR beta chain was observed in a study of T cell changes during pregnancy in multiple sclerosis. The V gene lost 4 bases and the J gene lost 4 bases, with 11 bases spanning the gap. The CDR3 spans 14 residues. The V gene's germline CDR1 is KGHSH and CDR2 LQKENI. The method was immunoSEQ multiplex PCR; TCRdb's version includes in-frame clones alone and lacks a portion of them. The sample lists about 75,000 clones, roughly 90% occurring once. The rearrangement uses TRBV18 and TRBJ2-1; the D is unclear. Sequenced material: peripheral blood, taken in the first trimester of pregnancy. The receptor comes from a female donor in good health, enrolled as a control in a pregnancy study. The CDR3 DNA is TGTGCCAGCTCACGGGCATCTACGTACAATGAGCAGTTCTTC. This translates into CASSRASTYNEQFF.